One and the same sample provided the 20 T cell receptor beta chains below, sequenced in a study of T cells in Graves' hyperthyroidism and ophthalmopathy. Amplified TCR beta CDR3 regions came from RNA transcripts. The HTBI primer set served for first-round RT-PCR of the TCR CDR3. TCRdb passed the multiplex PCR reads through MiXCR, listing each CDR3 protein once. The sample contains about half a million distinct CDR3 sequences, around 24% of which appear only once. Material for sequencing was blood. Source of these receptors: a woman aged 25-40 years with Graves' ophthalmopathy.

Only a few counts were recorded for this clonotype. V usage is TRBV6-1 and J usage is TRBJ1-2; TRBD1 might be the D (5 bases). Per germline, CDR1 MNHNS and CDR2 SASEGT. Trimming took off 5 bases at V and 0 bases at J, with 13 bases between the two ends. The CDR3 contains 15 residues. The CDR3 spells CASSPGTVPNYGYTF. The CDR3 DNA reads as TGTGCCAGCAGTCCCGGGACCGTCCCTAACTATGGCTACACCTTC.

Note on this clonotype: This CDR3 fails to terminate in the conserved phenylalanine or tryptophan, so it likely reflects a read error. No DNA is shown, since the ends of the CDR3 on it are uncertain; the CDR3 is the one TCRdb lists. The gene calls are TRBV6-1 and TRBJ1-1. The length of the CDR3 is 13 amino acids, counting both ends. Germline CDR1 and CDR2: MNHNS and SASEGT. CDR3 sequence: CASSEGSGAEAWY.

This clonotype came up many times. J is TRBJ1-5 and V is TRBV18, with D possibly TRBD1 on 6 matching bases. CDR1 and CDR2 (germline): KGHSH, LQKENI. Trimming took off 6 bases at V and 5 bases at J, with 11 bases between the two ends. The CDR3 sequence is 13 residues long. CDR3 amino acids: CASSPGEDQPQHF. In nucleotides, the CDR3 is TGTGCCAGCTCCCCAGGGGAGGATCAGCCCCAGCATTTT.

This clonotype occurred many times. V gene TRBV6-1 combines with J gene TRBJ1-5; no clear D. V was pared by 6 bases and J by 0 bases, with 12 bases between. The CDR3 has 15 amino acids. Germline V gene data show CDR1 as MNHNS and CDR2 as SASEGT. CDR3 coding DNA: TGTGCCAGCAGCCGAGGAATATATAGCAATCAGCCCCAGCATTTT. Its protein product is CASSRGIYSNQPQHF.

In its sample, this clonotype was seen a few times. The rearrangement links TRBV28 to TRBJ2-7; 7 positions match TRBD1. The CDR3 has 15 amino acids. V gave up 3 bases and J gave up 3 bases; unmatched junction bases: 8. Per germline, CDR1 MDHEN and CDR2 SYDVKM. CDR3 DNA: TGTGCCAGCAGTTTCAGGGGACAGACCTTCTACGAGCAGTACTTC. Its translation is CASSFRGQTFYEQYF.

This clonotype was recorded many times. The chain employs TRBV29-1 and TRBJ2-7, with TRBD1 identical over 9 bases. Losses at the gene ends were 6 bases for V and 2 bases for J; bases not matched to a gene: 5. Germline V lookup: CDR1 SQVTM, CDR2 ANQGSEA. The CDR3 is 13 amino acids. CDR3 in amino acids: CSVMGQGTYEQYF. The CDR3 DNA sequence: TGCAGCGTGATGGGACAGGGCACCTACGAGCAGTACTTC.

In this sample, this clonotype turned up many times. The rearrangement joins TRBV6-1 to TRBJ2-7; 7 nucleotides line up with TRBD1. The V gene's germline CDR1 is MNHNS and CDR2 SASEGT. The CDR3 sequence is 13 residues long. V was pared by 1 base and J by 6 bases, with 3 bases of the junction left unmatched. The CDR3 region has the DNA TGTGCCAGCAGTGAAGGCAGGGGGAGCGAGCAGTACTTC. Translated: CASSEGRGSEQYF.

This clonotype came up many times. This CDR3 reads CASSIRGQGGREQYF. The CDR3 DNA is TGTGCCAGCAGCATTAGAGGACAGGGGGGTCGGGAGCAGTACTTC. The V gene is TRBV11-2, the J gene TRBJ2-7; 10 nucleotides align to TRBD1. Trimming at V came to 5 bases and at J to 7 bases, leaving 11 bases not matched to a gene. Per the germline V gene, CDR1 is SGHAT and CDR2 is FQNNGV. The CDR3 is 15 residues long.

This clonotype occurred many times. The chain employs TRBV4-1 and TRBJ1-1, with 8 bases that match TRBD1. The CDR3 consists of 15 residues. V trimming: 6 bases; J trimming: 3 bases; junction bases outside the gene matches: 9. Germline V CDR1 and CDR2: MGHRA, YSYEKL. For the CDR3, the DNA is TGCGCCAGCAGTCGGACAGGGACAGTGGACACTGAAGCTTTCTTT. It yields the protein CASSRTGTVDTEAFF.

The table lists this clonotype with many counts. J is TRBJ1-2 and V is TRBV6-1; possible D gene TRBD1, 5 bases. The CDR3 sequence is 15 residues long. Trimming removed 5 bases from V and 1 base from J, with 14 bases in between. Germline CDR1 reads MNHNS; CDR2 reads SASEGT. CDR3 loop: CASSPQGVSNYGYTF. As DNA, the CDR3 is TGTGCCAGCAGTCCTCAGGGAGTGAGTAACTATGGCTACACCTTC.

This chain links TRBV12-3 or TRBV12-4 with TRBJ1-2, with D possibly being TRBD1 (6 bases). This CDR3 region has 14 residues. V lost 6 bases, J lost 6 bases, and 17 bases lay in between. CDR3 in amino acids: CASSPTQGINGYTF. The CDR3 DNA sequence: TGTGCCAGCAGCCCGACACAGGGAATTAATGGCTACACCTTC.

This clonotype has ten or more counts. A junction end diverges from the germline sequence, so it may reflect a read error. This chain joins TRBV7-9 and TRBJ2-5; D assignment may be TRBD1 or TRBD2 (6 bases each). This CDR3 has 14 residues. Germline lookup yields CDR1 SEHNR and CDR2 FQNEAQ (reference sequence). CDR3 nucleotide sequence: TGTACCAGCAGCTTAGGAGGGGGGCAAGAGACCCAGTACTTC. It yields the protein CTSSLGGGQETQYF.

This clonotype was seen repeatedly, ten times or more. The CDR3, as DNA: TGCAGTGCTAGGCAGCCCGGGACAGGGATAAACGAGCAGTACTTC. This gives the protein CSARQPGTGINEQYF. V gene TRBV20-1 combines with J gene TRBJ2-7, with 9 nucleotides matching TRBD1. The V gene's germline CDR1 is DFQATT and CDR2 SNEGSKA (reference sequence). The CDR3 contains 15 residues. V lost 3 bases, J lost 5 bases, and 11 bases stayed unmatched.

This clonotype has ten or more counts. The chain has TRBV5-1 and TRBJ1-2; 9 bases map to TRBD1. The CDR3 length is 15 residues. V lost 4 bases, J lost 4 bases, and 8 bases stayed unmatched. From germline, CDR1 is SGHRS and CDR2 YFSETQ. The chain's CDR3 is CASSDAQTGGYGYTF. The CDR3 DNA reads TGCGCCAGCAGCGATGCTCAGACAGGGGGCTATGGCTACACCTTC.

This chain uses TRBV6-1 with TRBJ2-2; D may match TRBD1 or TRBD2 (5 bases each). Germline V gene data show CDR1 as MNHNS and CDR2 as SASEGT. The CDR3 consists of 16 residues. The V and J ends lost 7 bases and 4 bases respectively, with 19 bases between them. The CDR3 spells CASTRGRVLSTGELFF. In DNA, the CDR3 is TGTGCCAGCACCCGGGGCCGGGTCCTGAGCACCGGGGAGCTGTTTTTT.

The chain combines TRBV20-1 with TRBJ2-5, with 11 nucleotides matching TRBD2. The CDR3 covers 15 residues. V dropped 1 base and J dropped 5; count of bases not matched to a gene: 6. Per the germline V gene, CDR1 is DFQATT and CDR2 is SNEGSKA (reference sequence). In DNA, the CDR3 is TGCAGTGCTAGAGCCGGGACTAGCGGTTACGAGACCCAGTACTTC. It is translated as CSARAGTSGYETQYF.

The chain combines TRBV6-5 with TRBJ1-1; no clear D. Trimming stripped 0 bases from V and 11 bases from J, with 16 bases between. CDR1 is MNHEY and CDR2 is SVGAGI in the germline V gene. The CDR3 sequence is 14 residues long. The CDR3 region is CASSYSRMPNMAFF. DNA for the CDR3: TGTGCCAGCAGTTACTCGCGGATGCCTAATATGGCTTTCTTT.

The table lists this clonotype with a few counts. J is TRBJ2-2 and V is TRBV10-3; D remains unclear. Germline V gene data show CDR1 as ENHRY and CDR2 as SYGVKD. The V end lost 7 bases, the J end lost 3 bases, and 3 bases lay between the germline ends. CDR3 length equals 11 residues. The DNA for the CDR3 is TGTGCCATCATGGACACCGGGGAGCTGTTTTTT. Translation gives CAIMDTGELFF.

Many counts were recorded for this clonotype. The chain couples TRBV11-2 to TRBJ1-1; a possible D gene is TRBD1 (6 bases). The V and J ends lost 5 bases and 3 bases respectively, with 22 bases between them. CDR3 size: 17 residues. Germline CDR1 SGHAT, CDR2 FQNNGV. The CDR3 bases are TGTGCCAGCAGCAAAATTAGTACCGGGGGGGCGCACACTGAAGCTTTCTTT. Residues: CASSKISTGGAHTEAFF.

This clonotype was seen repeatedly, ten times or more. V gene TRBV27 combines with J gene TRBJ2-7, with 7 positions matching TRBD1. CDR3 size: 16 residues. CDR1 is MNHEY, CDR2 SMNVEV, per germline (reference sequence). V was pared by 2 bases and J by 4 bases, with 11 bases of the junction left unmatched. CDR3 sequence: CASSLIGGSPLYEQYF. DNA for the CDR3: TGTGCCAGCAGTTTAATAGGGGGCTCCCCTCTTTACGAGCAGTACTTC.